This paragraph reports one T cell receptor beta chain. The CDR3 contains 14 residues. V gave up 9 bases and J gave up 3 bases, with 18 bases separating them. From germline, CDR1 is SGHDT and CDR2 YYEEEE. These data belong to a study of T cell repertoires in cytomegalovirus infection. TCRdb re-called the reads with MiXCR, one entry per CDR3 protein. Here the sample spans some 250,000 distinct CDR3 sequences, roughly 9% being singletons. The chain links TRBV5-6 to TRBJ2-5; D is undetermined. The clonotype originates from a human donor in good health (CMV status not recorded). Some clones in this sample may be carry-over from other donors' samples. The source material was PBMCs. This CDR3 reads CATQSNGLKETQYF. DNA for the CDR3: TGTGCCACACAATCCAATGGTCTCAAAGAGACCCAGTACTTC.